This TCR beta chain was sequenced for a study of cytomegalovirus exposure and HLA in healthy donors. Overall study results and limits: For cytomegalovirus status, the classifier reportedly gave diagnoses with high specificity and sensitivity. In vitro experiments confirmed that a few CMV-associated chains were specific for CMV antigens. The study labeled roughly 160 TCR beta chains cytomegalovirus-associated.

Clones were read by immunoSEQ multiplex PCR, and TCRdb kept only the in-frame ones, dropping some. The sample lists about 62,000 clones; 95% were seen once. This clone was counted once. As yet, its antigen is unknown. Germline CDR1 and CDR2: SGHTA and FQGNSA. V lost 7 bases, J lost 0 bases, and 16 bases lay in between. The CDR3 runs to 16 residues. This chain joins TRBV7-2 and TRBJ2-1, with TRBD2 as a possible D gene (5 bases). Source material: PBMCs. The sequence was obtained from a woman younger than 35 in good health and CMV-seropositive. The DNA for the CDR3 is TGTGCCAGCACCCCAAGGGCGGGTCGCTCCTACAATGAGCAGTTCTTC. This sequence encodes CASTPRAGRSYNEQFF.